This entry lists 24 T cell receptor beta chains sequenced from one sample in a study of PD-1 blockade in classical Hodgkin lymphoma. TCRdb's copy holds only in-frame clones and misses some; the assay was immunoSEQ multiplex PCR. The data show some 17,000 clones, about 65% seen once. The time point is: cycle 4 day 1 (C4D1), after 5 to 7 weeks of nivolumab. Every patient had relapsed following autologous stem cell transplantation, and cohorts differed in brentuximab vedotin exposure. Sequences were derived from peripheral blood mononuclear cells (PBMCs), sampled before the fourth cycle of nivolumab. These TCRs come from a human donor with classical Hodgkin lymphoma.

The rearrangement uses TRBV2 and TRBJ1-1, with a possible D match to TRBD1 (5 bases). Germline CDR1 and CDR2: SNHLY and FYNNEI. V shed 4 bases and J shed 5 bases, with 17 bases lying between them. This CDR3 region has 15 residues. In nucleotides, the CDR3 is TGTGCCAGCAGTGCGATGGGGGGAGGAGGTACTGAAGCTTTCTTT. This encodes CASSAMGGGGTEAFF.

V is TRBV7-9 and J is TRBJ2-1, with 9 bases lining up with TRBD1. Germline trimming cut 4 bases from V and 9 bases from J; bases unmatched to any gene: 7. Germline V gene data show CDR1 as SEHNR and CDR2 as FQNEAQ (reference sequence). The CDR3 contains 14 residues. As DNA, the CDR3 is TGTGCCAGCAGCTGGACAGGGGCCTATGTTGAGCAGTTCTTC. Its translation is CASSWTGAYVEQFF.

This clone was found a few times. The genes are TRBV5-1 and TRBJ2-2; TRBD1 agrees at 10 bases. Trimming cost V 4 bases and J 7 bases; bases outside gene matches: 10. CDR3 length: 16 amino acids. Germline CDR1 is SGHRS and CDR2 is YFSETQ. In DNA form, the CDR3 reads TGCGCCAGCAGCCCAAATCGACAGGGGGCAATCGGGGAGCTGTTTTTT. Its translation is CASSPNRQGAIGELFF.

This chain links TRBV4-2 with TRBJ2-2; the D gene is possibly TRBD2 (6 bases). CDR3 size: 15 residues. The V gene's germline CDR1 is LGHNA and CDR2 YNFKEQ. V was shortened by 0 bases and J by 6 bases, with 11 bases between the two germline ends. The CDR3 region is CASSQELANSGELFF. DNA of the CDR3: TGTGCCAGCAGCCAAGAACTAGCAAACTCCGGGGAGCTGTTTTTT.

The gene calls are TRBV6-5 and TRBJ2-5; D is possibly TRBD2 (6 bases). The assigned J gene may be wrong: the sequence end matches TRBJ2-7 better. The CDR3 totals 13 residues. Germline V gene lookup returns CDR1 MNHEY and CDR2 SVGAGI. CDR3 loop: CASSYGGNHEQYF. CDR3 nucleotides: TGTGCCAGCAGTTACGGGGGGAACCACGAGCAGTACTTC.

CDR3 residues: CASSVPRGGEQYF. The CDR3 DNA reads TGCGCCAGCAGCGTACCCAGGGGTGGGGAGCAGTACTTC. The chain employs TRBV5-1 and TRBJ2-7; D might be TRBD1 (6 bases). Trimming left V 4 bases short and J 7 bases short, with 15 bases between. The CDR3 is made up of 13 amino acids. Germline CDR1 SGHRS, CDR2 YFSETQ.

The V gene is TRBV7-9, the J gene TRBJ1-1; TRBD1 is a possible D gene (5 bases). Trimming took 0 bases from V and 1 from J, leaving 12 bases between them. Germline V CDR1 and CDR2: SEHNR, FQNEAQ (reference sequence). There are 16 residues in the CDR3. The CDR3 region has the DNA TGTGCCAGCAGCTTAGCGCATGGGCAGGGGAACACTGAAGCTTTCTTT. It codes for CASSLAHGQGNTEAFF.

The chain is built from TRBV28 and TRBJ1-1, with D possibly TRBD1 on 6 matching bases. V was trimmed by 8 bases and J by 1 base, leaving 14 bases between them. Germline-derived CDR1 and CDR2 are MDHEN and SYDVKM. The CDR3 is made up of 14 amino acids. The CDR3: CASRPGGPNTEAFF. CDR3 DNA sequence: TGTGCCAGCCGCCCCGGGGGCCCGAACACTGAAGCTTTCTTT. The entire variable domain, with the rest obtained from reference TRBV28 and TRBJ1-1, is as follows: DVKVTQSSRYLVKRTGEKVFLECVQDMDHENMFWYRQDPGLGLRLIYFSYDVKMKEKGDIPEGYSVSREKKERFSLILESASTNQTSMYLCASRPGGPNTEAFFGQGTRLTVV.

CDR3 sequence (DNA): TGTGCCAGCAGCGTTTCGGGACGCCACAATGAGCAGTTCTTC. Its translation: CASSVSGRHNEQFF. J is TRBJ2-1 and V is TRBV9, with D perhaps being TRBD1 or TRBD2 (5 bases each). Trimming took 2 bases from V and 5 from J, leaving 11 bases between them. The CDR3 has 14 residues. CDR1 SGDLS and CDR2 YYNGEE come from the germline V gene.

The chain is built from TRBV5-1 and TRBJ2-7; TRBD2 might be the D (7 bases). V lost 0 bases, J lost 0 bases, and 10 bases lay in between. The germline V gene has CDR1 SGHRS and CDR2 YFSETQ. The CDR3 runs 15 residues. CDR3 protein: CASSLEGGSSYEQYF. The CDR3 bases are TGCGCCAGCAGCTTGGAGGGGGGGAGCTCCTACGAGCAGTACTTC.

The V call is TRBV7-3, the J call TRBJ2-5; D is ambiguous. Germline values: CDR1 SGHTA, CDR2 FQGTGA. Trimming took off 4 bases at V and 5 bases at J, with 11 bases between the two ends. The length of the CDR3 is 13 residues. This CDR3 is CASSSGPRETQYF. The CDR3 coding sequence is TGTGCCAGCAGCTCCGGACCGCGGGAGACCCAGTACTTC.

V and J are TRBV5-1 and TRBJ2-1, with a weak D call TRBD1 (5 bases). Trimming pared 3 bases from V and 1 base from J, leaving 23 bases between. This CDR3 is built from 19 residues. Germline-derived CDR1 and CDR2 are SGHRS and YFSETQ. Here the CDR3 reads CASSCHRKVPRFSYNEQFF. CDR3 DNA sequence: TGCGCCAGCAGCTGCCACAGGAAGGTCCCGAGATTTTCCTACAATGAGCAGTTCTTC.

The V call is TRBV27, the J call TRBJ2-5; a possible D gene is TRBD2 (6 bases). This CDR3 comprises 15 residues. CDR1 is MNHEY and CDR2 is SMNVEV in the germline V gene (reference sequence). V was shortened by 7 bases and J by 2 bases, with 17 bases between the two germline ends. As DNA, the CDR3 is TGTGCCAGCACCGATCGGGGACTCCCACAAGAGACCCAGTACTTC. Protein product: CASTDRGLPQETQYF.

The genes are TRBV6-6 and TRBJ2-5; perhaps TRBD1 as D (6 bases). This CDR3 has 15 residues. V was cut by 6 bases and J by 3 bases, with 17 bases left in between. Germline CDR1 is MNHNY and CDR2 is SVGAGI (reference sequence). DNA for the CDR3: TGTGCCAGCAGCGTAGCACAGGGAACGGAAGAGACCCAGTACTTC. As protein: CASSVAQGTEETQYF.

This clone qualifies as large. The CDR3 loop is CASSGGGKTYNEQFF. The CDR3 coding sequence is TGTGCCAGCAGCGGGGGGGGAAAGACCTACAATGAGCAGTTCTTC. The chain employs TRBV6-6 and TRBJ2-1; 8 bases fit TRBD2. The CDR3 has 15 amino acids. CDR1 is MNHNY, CDR2 SVGAGI, per germline (reference sequence). J was trimmed by 2 bases and V by 6 bases; bases with no gene match: 6.

The V call is TRBV7-2, the J call TRBJ2-2, with unresolved D. V was cut by 7 bases and J by 6 bases, with 15 bases left in between. CDR1 and CDR2 (germline): SGHTA, FQGNSA. This CDR3 is 14 amino acids long. The CDR3 bases are TGTGCCAGCACCCTTAGTCAGAGTCCCGGGGAGCTGTTTTTT. This gives the protein CASTLSQSPGELFF.

The chain combines TRBV19 with TRBJ2-1; possible D gene TRBD2, 6 bases. Germline V lookup: CDR1 LNHDA, CDR2 SQIVND (reference sequence). The CDR3 runs 14 residues. V was pared by 6 bases and J by 3 bases, with 12 bases between. DNA of the CDR3: TGTGCCAGTAGCCCAGCGGGCTTCTACAATGAGCAGTTCTTC. It codes for CASSPAGFYNEQFF.

J is TRBJ1-1 and V is TRBV7-9; 7 bases are shared with TRBD1. Germline assignment: CDR1 SEHNR and CDR2 FQNEAQ (reference sequence). Trimming at V came to 3 bases and at J to 0 bases, leaving 13 bases not matched to a gene. CDR3 size: 18 residues. CDR3 bases: TGTGCCAGCAGCTTGGGGGTACAGGGGTCCACCATGAACACTGAAGCTTTCTTT. Its translation is CASSLGVQGSTMNTEAFF.

The chain links TRBV6-6 to TRBJ1-2; no firm D call. Trimming shortened V by 8 bases and J by 5 bases, and 21 bases separated the two germline ends. Germline CDR1 reads MNHNY; CDR2 reads SVGAGI (reference sequence). The CDR3 contains 15 residues. Here the CDR3 DNA reads TGTGCCAGCTTAGGCAGTATAGGTTTGTCGTATGGCTACACCTTC. It specifies CASLGSIGLSYGYTF.

This clone showed up just a few times. The chain uses TRBV6-1 and TRBJ2-1; D gene unclear. In germline, CDR1 is MNHNS, CDR2 SASEGT. The CDR3 consists of 15 residues. V lost 2 bases and J lost 2, with 10 bases in between. This chain's CDR3 is CASSEPKETYNEQFF. Here the CDR3 DNA reads TGTGCCAGCAGTGAACCGAAGGAAACCTACAATGAGCAGTTCTTC.

The chain recombines TRBV18 with TRBJ2-2; D gene ambiguous. Looked up from germline, CDR1 is KGHSH and CDR2 is LQKENI. There are 13 residues in the CDR3. Trimming removed 2 bases from V and 4 bases from J, with 5 bases in between. CDR3 sequence: CASSPSFTGELFF. Written as DNA, the CDR3 is TGTGCCAGCTCACCAAGTTTCACCGGGGAGCTGTTTTTT. The variable domain in full, completed from reference TRBV18 and TRBJ2-2, reads NAGVMQNPRHLVRRRGQEARLRCSPMKGHSHVYWYRQLPEEGLKFMVYLQKENIIDESGMPKERFSAEFPKEGPSILRIQQVVRGDSAAYFCASSPSFTGELFFGEGSRLTVL.

By frequency in the sample, this clone is medium-sized (0.01 to 0.1%). The rearrangement joins TRBV4-1 to TRBJ1-5; TRBD1 is a possible D gene (6 bases). CDR3 length: 16 residues. The V gene lost 4 bases and the J gene lost 1 base, with 14 bases spanning the gap. Germline CDR1 reads MGHRA; CDR2 reads YSYEKL. The CDR3: CASSLTGSSSNQPQHF. The CDR3 nucleotides are TGCGCCAGCAGCCTTACAGGGAGTAGCAGCAATCAGCCCCAGCATTTT.

J is TRBJ2-5 and V is TRBV5-1, with D possibly matching TRBD2 (5 bases). This CDR3 region has 14 residues. Trimming cost V 3 bases and J 2 bases, with 11 bases left between them. Germline lookup yields CDR1 SGHRS and CDR2 YFSETQ. The CDR3 protein is CASSSGERQETQYF. For the CDR3, the DNA is TGCGCCAGCAGCTCCGGCGAGCGGCAAGAGACCCAGTACTTC. The whole variable domain, filled in from reference TRBV5-1 and TRBJ2-5, reads KAGVTQTPRYLIKTRGQQVTLSCSPISGHRSVSWYQQTPGQGLQFLFEYFSETQRNKGNFPGRFSGRQFSNSRSEMNVSTLELGDSALYLCASSSGERQETQYFGPGTRLLVL.

The chain has TRBV6-1 and TRBJ2-3, with TRBD2 matching over 8 bases. Germline V gene sequence: CDR1 MNHNS, CDR2 SASEGT. This CDR3 spans 17 amino acids. V shed 4 bases and J 1 base; nucleotides not matched to a gene: 10. CDR3 nucleotide sequence: TGTGCCAGCAGTGGCAAACTAGCGGCCTTCCGCACAGATACGCAGTATTTT. Translating it yields CASSGKLAAFRTDTQYF.